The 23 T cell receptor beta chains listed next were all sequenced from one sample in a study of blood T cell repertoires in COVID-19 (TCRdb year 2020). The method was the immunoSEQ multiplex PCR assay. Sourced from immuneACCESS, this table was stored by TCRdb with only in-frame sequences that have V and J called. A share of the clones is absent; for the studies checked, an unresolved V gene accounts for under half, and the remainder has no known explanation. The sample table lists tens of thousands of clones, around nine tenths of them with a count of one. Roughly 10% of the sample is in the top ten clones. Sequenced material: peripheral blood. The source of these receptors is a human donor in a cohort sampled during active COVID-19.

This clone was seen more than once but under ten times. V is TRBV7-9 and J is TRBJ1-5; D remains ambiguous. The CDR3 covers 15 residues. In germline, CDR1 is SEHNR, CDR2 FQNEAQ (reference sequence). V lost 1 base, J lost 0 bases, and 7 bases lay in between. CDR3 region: CASSLGGYSNQPQHF. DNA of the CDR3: TGTGCCAGCAGCTTAGGAGGGTATAGCAATCAGCCCCAGCATTTT.

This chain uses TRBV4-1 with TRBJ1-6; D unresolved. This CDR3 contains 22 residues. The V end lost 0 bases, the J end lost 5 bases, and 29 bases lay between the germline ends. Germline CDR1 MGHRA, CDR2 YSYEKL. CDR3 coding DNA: TGCGCCAGCAGCCAAGATACAATCCGTAGTAACCGGGATGGGATGAATAATTCACCCCTCCACTTT. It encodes CASSQDTIRSNRDGMNNSPLHF.

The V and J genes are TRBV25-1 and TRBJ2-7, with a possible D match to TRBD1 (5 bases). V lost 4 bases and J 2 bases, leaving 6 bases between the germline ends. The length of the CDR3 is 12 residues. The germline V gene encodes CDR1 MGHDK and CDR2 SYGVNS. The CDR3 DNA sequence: TGTGCCAGCAGTGGACAGCCCTACGAGCAGTACTTC. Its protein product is CASSGQPYEQYF.

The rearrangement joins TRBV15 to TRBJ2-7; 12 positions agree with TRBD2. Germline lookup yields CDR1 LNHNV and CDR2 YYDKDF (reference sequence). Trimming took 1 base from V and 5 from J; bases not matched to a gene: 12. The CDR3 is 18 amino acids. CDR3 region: CATSRVNGLAGGPNEQYF. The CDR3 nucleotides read TGTGCCACCAGCAGAGTCAACGGGCTAGCGGGGGGGCCAAACGAGCAGTACTTC.

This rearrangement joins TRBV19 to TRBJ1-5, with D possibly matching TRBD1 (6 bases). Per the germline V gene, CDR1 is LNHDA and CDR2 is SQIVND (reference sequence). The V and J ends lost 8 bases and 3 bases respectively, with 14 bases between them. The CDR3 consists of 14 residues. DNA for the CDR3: TGTGCCAGTCACTTCCGGACAGACAATCAGCCCCAGCATTTT. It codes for CASHFRTDNQPQHF.

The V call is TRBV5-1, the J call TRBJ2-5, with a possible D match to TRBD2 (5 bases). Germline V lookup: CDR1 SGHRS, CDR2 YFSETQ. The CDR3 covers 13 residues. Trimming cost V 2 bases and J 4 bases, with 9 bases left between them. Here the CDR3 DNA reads TGCGCCAGCAGCTTACTAGTATCAGAGACCCAGTACTTC. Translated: CASSLLVSETQYF.

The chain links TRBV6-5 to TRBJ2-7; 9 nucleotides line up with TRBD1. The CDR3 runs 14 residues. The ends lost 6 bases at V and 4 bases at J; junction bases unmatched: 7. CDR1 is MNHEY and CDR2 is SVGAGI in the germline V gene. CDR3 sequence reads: CASRRTGDGYEQYF. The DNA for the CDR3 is TGTGCCAGCAGGAGGACAGGGGACGGGTACGAGCAGTACTTC.

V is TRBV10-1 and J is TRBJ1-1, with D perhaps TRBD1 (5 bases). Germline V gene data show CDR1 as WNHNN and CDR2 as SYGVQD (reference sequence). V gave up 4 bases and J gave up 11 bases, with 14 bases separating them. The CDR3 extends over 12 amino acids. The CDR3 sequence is CASSGAGGLAFF. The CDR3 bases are TGCGCCAGCAGTGGGGCCGGGGGACTTGCTTTCTTT.

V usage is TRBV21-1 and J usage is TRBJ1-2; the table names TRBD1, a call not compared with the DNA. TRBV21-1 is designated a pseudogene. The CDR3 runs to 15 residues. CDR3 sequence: CASNHHRGNDYGYTF. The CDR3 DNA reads TGTGCCAGCAACCACCACAGGGGAAACGACTATGGCTACACCTTC.

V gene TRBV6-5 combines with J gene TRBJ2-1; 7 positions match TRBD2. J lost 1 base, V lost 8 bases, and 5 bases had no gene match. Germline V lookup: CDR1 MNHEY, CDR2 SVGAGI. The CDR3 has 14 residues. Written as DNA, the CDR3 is TGTGCCAGCGAAAGCGGGACGTCCTACAATGAGCAGTTCTTC. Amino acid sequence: CASESGTSYNEQFF.

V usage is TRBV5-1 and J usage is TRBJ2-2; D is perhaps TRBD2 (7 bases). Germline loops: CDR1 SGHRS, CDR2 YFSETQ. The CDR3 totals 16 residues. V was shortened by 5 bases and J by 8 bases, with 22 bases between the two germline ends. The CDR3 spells CASSSDGGGPRGELFF. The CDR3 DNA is TGCGCCAGCAGTTCCGATGGCGGGGGCCCTCGAGGGGAGCTGTTTTTT.

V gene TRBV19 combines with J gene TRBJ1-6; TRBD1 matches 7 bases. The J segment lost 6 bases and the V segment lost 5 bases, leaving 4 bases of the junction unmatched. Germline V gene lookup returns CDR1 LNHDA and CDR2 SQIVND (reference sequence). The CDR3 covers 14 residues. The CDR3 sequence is CASSGTGVNSPLHF. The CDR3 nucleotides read TGTGCCAGTAGTGGTACAGGGGTTAATTCACCCCTCCACTTT.

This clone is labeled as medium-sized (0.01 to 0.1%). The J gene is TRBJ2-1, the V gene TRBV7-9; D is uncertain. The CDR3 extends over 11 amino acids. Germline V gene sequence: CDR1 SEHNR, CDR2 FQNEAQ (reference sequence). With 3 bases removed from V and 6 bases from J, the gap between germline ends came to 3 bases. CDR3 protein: CASSFGNEQFF. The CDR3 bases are TGTGCCAGCAGCTTCGGCAATGAGCAGTTCTTC.

This CDR3 is CASSRKTGGTEAFF. CDR3 bases: TGTGCCAGCAGCCGAAAGACAGGGGGCACTGAAGCTTTCTTT. The J gene is TRBJ1-1, the V gene TRBV5-4; 9 nucleotides line up with TRBD1. CDR3 length: 14 amino acids. Per the germline V gene, CDR1 is SGHNT and CDR2 is YYREEE (reference sequence). Losses at the gene ends were 4 bases for V and 4 bases for J; bases not matched to a gene: 5.

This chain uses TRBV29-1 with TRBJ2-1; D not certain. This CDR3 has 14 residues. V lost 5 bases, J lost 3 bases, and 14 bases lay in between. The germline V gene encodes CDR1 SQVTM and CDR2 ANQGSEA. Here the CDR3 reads CSVNTESNYNEQFF. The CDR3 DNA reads TGCAGCGTTAACACAGAGTCCAACTACAATGAGCAGTTCTTC.

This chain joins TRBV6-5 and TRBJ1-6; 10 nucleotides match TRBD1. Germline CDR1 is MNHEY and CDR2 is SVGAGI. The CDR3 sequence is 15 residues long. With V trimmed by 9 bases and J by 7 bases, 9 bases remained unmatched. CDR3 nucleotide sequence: TGTGCCAGGAACGGACAGGGGGTTAGAAATTCACCCCTCCACTTT. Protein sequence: CARNGQGVRNSPLHF.

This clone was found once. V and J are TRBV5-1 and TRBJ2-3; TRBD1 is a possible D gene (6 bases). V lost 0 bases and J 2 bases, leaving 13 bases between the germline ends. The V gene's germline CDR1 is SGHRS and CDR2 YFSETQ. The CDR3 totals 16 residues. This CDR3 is CASSLDIQGPTDTQYF. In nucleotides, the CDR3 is TGCGCCAGCAGCTTGGACATCCAGGGGCCCACAGATACGCAGTATTTT.

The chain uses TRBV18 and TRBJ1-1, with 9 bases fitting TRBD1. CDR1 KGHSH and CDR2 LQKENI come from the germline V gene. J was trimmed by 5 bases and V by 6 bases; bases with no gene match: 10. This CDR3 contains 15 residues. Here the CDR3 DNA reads TGTGCCAGCTCGCCTCGTGACAGGGGGAGGACTGAAGCTTTCTTT. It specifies CASSPRDRGRTEAFF.

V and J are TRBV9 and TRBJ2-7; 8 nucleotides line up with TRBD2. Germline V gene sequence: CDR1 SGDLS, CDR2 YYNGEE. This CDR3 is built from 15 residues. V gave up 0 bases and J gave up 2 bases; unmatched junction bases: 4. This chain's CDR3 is CASSVGDSGAYEQYF. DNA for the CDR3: TGTGCCAGCAGCGTAGGGGATAGCGGGGCCTACGAGCAGTACTTC.

CDR3 in amino acids: CASSPKLGGRTEAFF. In nucleotides, the CDR3 is TGTGCCAGCAGCCCCAAGTTGGGGGGAAGGACTGAAGCTTTCTTT. The chain uses TRBV5-5 and TRBJ1-1; possibly TRBD1 for D (5 bases). Trimming stripped 4 bases from V and 5 bases from J, with 18 bases between. Germline V gives CDR1 SGHKS, CDR2 YYEKEE (reference sequence). CDR3 size: 15 residues.

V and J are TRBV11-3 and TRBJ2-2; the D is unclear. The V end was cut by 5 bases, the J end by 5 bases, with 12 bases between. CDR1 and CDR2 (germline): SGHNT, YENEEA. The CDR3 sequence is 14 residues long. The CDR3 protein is CASSLYAGTGELFF. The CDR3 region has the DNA TGTGCCAGCAGCCTCTATGCCGGGACCGGGGAGCTGTTTTTT.

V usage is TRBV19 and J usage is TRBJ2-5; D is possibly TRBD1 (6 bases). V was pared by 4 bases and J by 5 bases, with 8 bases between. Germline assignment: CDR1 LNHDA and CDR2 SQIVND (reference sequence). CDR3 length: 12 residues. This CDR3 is CASSTQGETQYF. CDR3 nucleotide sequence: TGTGCCAGTAGTACCCAGGGGGAGACCCAGTACTTC.

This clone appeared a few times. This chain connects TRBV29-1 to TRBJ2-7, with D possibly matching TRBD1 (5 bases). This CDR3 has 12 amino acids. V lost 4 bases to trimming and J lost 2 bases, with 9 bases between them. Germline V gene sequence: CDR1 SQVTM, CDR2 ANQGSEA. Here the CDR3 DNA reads TGCAGCGTTGGCGGACATCCCTACGAGCAGTACTTC. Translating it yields CSVGGHPYEQYF.